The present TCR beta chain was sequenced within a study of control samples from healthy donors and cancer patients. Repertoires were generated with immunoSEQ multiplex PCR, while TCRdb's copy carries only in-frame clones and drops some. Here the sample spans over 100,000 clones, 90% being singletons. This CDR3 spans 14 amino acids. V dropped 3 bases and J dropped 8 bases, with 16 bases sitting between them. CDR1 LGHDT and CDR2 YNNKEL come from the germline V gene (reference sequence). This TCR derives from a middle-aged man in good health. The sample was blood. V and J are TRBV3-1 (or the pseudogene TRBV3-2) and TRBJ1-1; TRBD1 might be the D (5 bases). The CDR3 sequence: CASSQAMTESEAFF. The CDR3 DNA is TGTGCCAGCAGCCAGGCAATGACAGAATCCGAAGCTTTCTTT.